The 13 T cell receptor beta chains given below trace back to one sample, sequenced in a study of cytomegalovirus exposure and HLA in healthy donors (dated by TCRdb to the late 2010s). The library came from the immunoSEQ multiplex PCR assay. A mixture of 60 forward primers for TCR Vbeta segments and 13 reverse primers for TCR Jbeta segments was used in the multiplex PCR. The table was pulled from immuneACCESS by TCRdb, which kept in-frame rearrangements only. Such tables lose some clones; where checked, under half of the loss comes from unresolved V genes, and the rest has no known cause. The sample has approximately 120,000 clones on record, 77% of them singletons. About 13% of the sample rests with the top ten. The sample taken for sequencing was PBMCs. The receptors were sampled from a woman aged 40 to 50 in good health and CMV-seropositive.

CDR3 residues: CASSPFSLGRGTPYEQYF. In nucleotides, the CDR3 is TGTGCCAGCTCACCATTCTCACTCGGGAGGGGGACTCCCTACGAGCAGTACTTC. The chain links TRBV18 to TRBJ2-7; TRBD2 aligns across 8 bases. Germline-derived CDR1 and CDR2 are KGHSH and LQKENI. The CDR3 has 18 residues. V lost 2 bases, J lost 2 bases, and 14 bases stayed unmatched.

CDR3 sequence: CASSYELLAGEQFF. As DNA, the CDR3 is TGTGCCAGCAGCTATGAACTTCTAGCGGGTGAGCAGTTCTTC. The J gene is TRBJ2-1, the V gene TRBV11-1; 8 positions match TRBD2. The V segment lost 4 bases and the J segment 9 bases; nucleotides outside the gene matches: 8. CDR1 is SGHAT and CDR2 is FQDESV in the germline V gene (reference sequence). The length of the CDR3 is 14 residues.

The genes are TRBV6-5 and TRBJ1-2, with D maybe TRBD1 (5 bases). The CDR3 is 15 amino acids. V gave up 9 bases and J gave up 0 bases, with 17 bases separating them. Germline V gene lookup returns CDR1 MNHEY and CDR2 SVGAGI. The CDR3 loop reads CASYPDRPSNYGYTF. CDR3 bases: TGTGCCAGTTACCCCGACAGACCCTCTAACTATGGCTACACCTTC.

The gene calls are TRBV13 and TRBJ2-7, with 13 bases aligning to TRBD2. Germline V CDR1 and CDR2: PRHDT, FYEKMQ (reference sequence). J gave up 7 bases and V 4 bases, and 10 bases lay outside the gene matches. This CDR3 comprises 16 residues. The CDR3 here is CASSYGLAGAHGEQYF. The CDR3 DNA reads TGTGCCAGCAGCTACGGACTAGCGGGAGCTCATGGAGAGCAGTACTTC. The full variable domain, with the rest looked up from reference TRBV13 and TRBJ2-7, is AAGVIQSPRHLIKEKRETATLKCYPIPRHDTVYWYQQGPGQDPQFLISFYEKMQSDKGSIPDRFSAQQFSDYHSELNMSSLELGDSALYFCASSYGLAGAHGEQYFGPGTRLTVT.

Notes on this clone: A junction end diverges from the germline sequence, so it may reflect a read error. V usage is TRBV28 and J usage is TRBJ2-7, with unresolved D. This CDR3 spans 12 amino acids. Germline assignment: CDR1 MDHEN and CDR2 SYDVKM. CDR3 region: CASSSNDLGRHF. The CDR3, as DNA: TGTGCCAGCAGTTCTAACGACTTAGGTAGACACTTC.

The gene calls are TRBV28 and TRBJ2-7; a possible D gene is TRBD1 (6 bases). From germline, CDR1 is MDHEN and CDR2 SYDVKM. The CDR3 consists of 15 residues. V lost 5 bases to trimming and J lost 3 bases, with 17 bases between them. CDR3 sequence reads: CASSPIRDISYEQYF. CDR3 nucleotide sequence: TGTGCCAGCAGTCCCATAAGGGACATCAGCTACGAGCAGTACTTC.

The CDR3 DNA is TGCGCCAGCAGCCTGGCGGGAGAGGATGAGCAGTTCTTC. As protein: CASSLAGEDEQFF. This sequence joins TRBV10-1 and TRBJ2-1; 7 bases agree with TRBD2. This CDR3 has 13 amino acids. J gave up 8 bases and V 6 bases, and 7 bases lay outside the gene matches. Per germline, CDR1 WNHNN and CDR2 SYGVQD (reference sequence).

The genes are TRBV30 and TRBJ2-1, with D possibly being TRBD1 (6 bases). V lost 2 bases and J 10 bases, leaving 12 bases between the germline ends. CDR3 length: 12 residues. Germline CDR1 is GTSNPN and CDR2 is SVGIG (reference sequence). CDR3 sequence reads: CAWSKFGTEQFF. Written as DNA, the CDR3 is TGTGCCTGGAGTAAGTTCGGGACAGAGCAGTTCTTC.

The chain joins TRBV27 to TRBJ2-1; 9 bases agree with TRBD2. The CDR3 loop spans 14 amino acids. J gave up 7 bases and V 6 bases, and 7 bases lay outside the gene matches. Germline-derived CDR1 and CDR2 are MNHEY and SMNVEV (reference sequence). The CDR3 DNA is TGTGCCAGCAGGCGGACTAGCGCCCGGAATGAGCAGTTCTTC. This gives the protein CASRRTSARNEQFF.

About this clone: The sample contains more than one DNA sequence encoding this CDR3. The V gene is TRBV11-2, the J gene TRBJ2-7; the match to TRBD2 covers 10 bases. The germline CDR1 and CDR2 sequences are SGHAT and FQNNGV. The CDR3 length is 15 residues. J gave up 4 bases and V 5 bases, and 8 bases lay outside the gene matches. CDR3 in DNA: TGTGCCAGCAGCCGGGCCGTAGCGGGAGGTTACGAGCAGTACTTC. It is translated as CASSRAVAGGYEQYF.

CDR3 region: CASSLGALRGLLEYEQYF. The CDR3 DNA reads as TGTGCCAGCAGCTTAGGGGCCCTAAGGGGGCTGCTAGAGTACGAGCAGTACTTC. The rearrangement joins TRBV11-2 to TRBJ2-7, with 7 nucleotides matching TRBD1. Trimming cost V 1 base and J 4 bases; bases outside gene matches: 16. The CDR3 sequence is 18 residues long. Germline V CDR1 and CDR2: SGHAT, FQNNGV.

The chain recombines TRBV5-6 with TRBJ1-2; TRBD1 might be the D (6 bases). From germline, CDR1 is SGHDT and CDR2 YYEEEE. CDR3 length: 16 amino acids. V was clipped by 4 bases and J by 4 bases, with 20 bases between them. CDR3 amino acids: CASSHGTGPRLYGYTF. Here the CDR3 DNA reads TGTGCCAGCAGCCACGGAACAGGGCCCAGACTCTATGGCTACACCTTC.

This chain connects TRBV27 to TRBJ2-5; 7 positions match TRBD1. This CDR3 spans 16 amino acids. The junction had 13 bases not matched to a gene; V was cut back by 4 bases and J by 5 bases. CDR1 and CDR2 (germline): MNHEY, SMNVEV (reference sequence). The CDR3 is CASSSYLDRELETQYF. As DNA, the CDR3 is TGTGCCAGCAGTTCCTACCTTGACAGGGAGCTTGAGACCCAGTACTTC.